These 25 T cell receptor beta chains were all obtained from the same sample, sequenced in a study of shared clonotypes between healthy human individuals. Here immunoSEQ multiplex PCR was the method, and the copy in TCRdb shows in-frame clones only, minus some. The profile shows a few million clones, approximately 93% of them singletons. Sequencing was performed on naive CD4+ T cells from PBMCs. The subset was: CD45RA+ positively selected. Receptors originate from a man between 18 and 29 years old in good health. Some clones in this sample may be carry-over from other donors' samples.

This chain uses TRBV5-1 with TRBJ2-2, with 11 positions matching TRBD2. The trim removed 3 bases at V and 4 bases at J, leaving 2 bases unmatched. CDR3 length: 15 amino acids. CDR1 and CDR2 (germline): SGHRS, YFSETQ. The CDR3 DNA reads TGCGCCAGCAGCTCCGGGACTAGCGGCACCGGGGAGCTGTTTTTT. It yields the protein CASSSGTSGTGELFF.

The gene calls are TRBV7-2 and TRBJ1-1, with D maybe TRBD1 (6 bases). Germline V gene lookup returns CDR1 SGHTA and CDR2 FQGNSA. V shed 9 bases and J shed 0 bases, with 11 bases lying between them. The CDR3 runs to 13 residues. The DNA of the CDR3 is TGTGCCAGTAACGGGGGCGTGAACACTGAAGCTTTCTTT. Its translation is CASNGGVNTEAFF.

V and J are TRBV4-1 and TRBJ2-1; D is perhaps TRBD1 (6 bases). The CDR3 is made up of 17 amino acids. Germline-derived CDR1 and CDR2 are MGHRA and YSYEKL. With 2 bases removed from V and 3 bases from J, the gap between germline ends came to 17 bases. CDR3 protein: CASSQINRRGIYNEQFF. The CDR3 DNA reads TGCGCCAGCAGCCAAATTAACCGCAGGGGTATCTACAATGAGCAGTTCTTC.

The CDR3 DNA sequence: TGCCCCGAGGGGACGCTGCCTCTCTATGGCTACACCTTC. The encoded protein is CPEGTLPLYGYTF. The chain employs TRBV29-1 and TRBJ1-2; D might be TRBD1 (5 bases). Germline V gives CDR1 SQVTM, CDR2 ANQGSEA. CDR3 size: 13 residues.

The chain couples TRBV29-1 to TRBJ2-1; possibly TRBD2 for D (6 bases). The CDR3 covers 15 residues. The ends were cut back, 0 bases at V and 7 bases at J, with 16 bases in the middle. Germline V gene sequence: CDR1 SQVTM, CDR2 ANQGSEA. The CDR3 DNA reads as TGCAGCGTTGAAGATCCCCCGGGACTCAGTAATGAGCAGTTCTTC. It is translated as CSVEDPPGLSNEQFF.

Points on this clone: This sample also contains other DNA sequences that code for the same CDR3. The chain joins TRBV27 to TRBJ2-6; no reliable D call. CDR1 and CDR2 (germline): MNHEY, SMNVEV (reference sequence). V shed 1 base and J shed 1 base, with 5 bases lying between them. This CDR3 is built from 15 residues. This chain's CDR3 is CASSLWGSGANVLTF. In DNA, the CDR3 is TGTGCCAGCAGTTTATGGGGATCTGGGGCCAACGTCCTGACTTTC.

This chain uses TRBV19 with TRBJ2-7; no firm D call. Germline loops: CDR1 LNHDA, CDR2 SQIVND (reference sequence). The V end was cut by 1 base, the J end by 0 bases, with 10 bases between. This CDR3 region has 15 residues. CDR3 sequence (DNA): TGTGCCAGTAGTATAGTACACAGTGTCTCCTACGAGCAGTACTTC. Encoded protein: CASSIVHSVSYEQYF.

J is TRBJ1-1 and V is TRBV5-6; tentative D call: TRBD1 (5 bases). The CDR3 runs to 13 residues. CDR1 and CDR2 from the germline V gene are SGHDT and YYEEEE. Trimming pared 1 base from V and 4 bases from J, leaving 8 bases between. DNA of the CDR3: TGTGCCAGCAGCTTGAGGGGCTCCACTGAAGCTTTCTTT. Translated, it gives CASSLRGSTEAFF.

The rearrangement joins TRBV19 to TRBJ2-7; possibly TRBD1 or TRBD2 for D (5 bases each). The ends were cut back, 1 base at V and 7 bases at J, with 14 bases in the middle. This CDR3 is 14 amino acids long. Per the germline V gene, CDR1 is LNHDA and CDR2 is SQIVND (reference sequence). The CDR3 reads CASSIAVGTGEQYF. The CDR3, as DNA: TGTGCCAGTAGTATAGCGGTAGGGACGGGGGAGCAGTACTTC.

The genes are TRBV7-8 and TRBJ2-7; D is perhaps TRBD1 or TRBD2 (5 bases each). V lost 3 bases and J lost 6, with 12 bases in between. The CDR3 runs 13 residues. Germline lookup yields CDR1 SGHVS and CDR2 FQNEAQ. CDR3 nucleotides: TGTGCCAGCAGCTTGGGGTTGGGGACCGAGCAGTACTTC. Encoded protein: CASSLGLGTEQYF.

The chain joins TRBV27 to TRBJ2-7; no firm D call. Germline CDR1 and CDR2: MNHEY and SMNVEV (reference sequence). The germline V and J ends were trimmed by 3 bases and 3 bases, with 12 bases remaining between them. The CDR3 loop spans 14 amino acids. CDR3 nucleotide sequence: TGTGCCAGCAGTTTTTTTTCTCCCTACTACGAGCAGTACTTC. As protein: CASSFFSPYYEQYF.

The chain links TRBV15 to TRBJ1-1, with TRBD1 identical over 7 bases. V gave up 1 base and J gave up 5 bases; unmatched junction bases: 4. The CDR3 is 14 residues long. The V gene's germline CDR1 is LNHNV and CDR2 YYDKDF (reference sequence). The CDR3 here is CATSRVQGVTEAFF. The DNA for the CDR3 is TGTGCCACCAGCAGAGTTCAGGGGGTTACTGAAGCTTTCTTT. The whole variable domain, remainder taken from reference TRBV15 and TRBJ1-1, is DAMVIQNPRYQVTQFGKPVTLSCSQTLNHNVMYWYQQKSSQAPKLLFHYYDKDFNNEADTPDNFQSRRPNTSFCFLDIRSPGLGDTAMYLCATSRVQGVTEAFFGQGTRLTVV.

The rearrangement joins TRBV21-1 to TRBJ2-1. TRBV21-1 is a pseudogene locus. The CDR3 length is 13 residues. This CDR3 reads CASSKAGGLEQFF. The CDR3 coding sequence is TGTGCCAGCAGCAAAGCGGGGGGCCTTGAGCAGTTCTTC.

The rearrangement links TRBV11-2 to TRBJ2-2; D not resolved. The CDR3 length is 16 residues. Deletions cut 2 bases from V and 0 bases from J, with 10 bases between. In germline, CDR1 is SGHAT, CDR2 FQNNGV. The CDR3 coding sequence is TGTGCCAGCAGCTTAAACCGAAATTCGAACACCGGGGAGCTGTTTTTT. It translates to CASSLNRNSNTGELFF.

This clone was seen a single time. The rearrangement links TRBV7-8 to TRBJ2-7; TRBD2 matches 9 bases. J was trimmed by 5 bases and V by 5 bases; bases with no gene match: 10. Germline CDR1 reads SGHVS; CDR2 reads FQNEAQ. The CDR3 has 15 residues. The CDR3 coding sequence is TGTGCCAGCAGCGACGGCGGGGGGGCCCCCCACGAGCAGTACTTC. Translation: CASSDGGGAPHEQYF.

The chain couples TRBV28 to TRBJ2-1, with D possibly matching TRBD2 (5 bases). V was shortened by 4 bases and J by 0 bases, with 13 bases between the two germline ends. The germline CDR1 and CDR2 sequences are MDHEN and SYDVKM. CDR3 size: 16 residues. CDR3 residues: CASSSQAGSSYNEQFF. DNA for the CDR3: TGTGCCAGCAGTTCTCAGGCGGGCAGCTCCTACAATGAGCAGTTCTTC.

This clone was found once. The J gene is TRBJ1-5, the V gene TRBV5-1; 10 bases align to TRBD1. This CDR3 comprises 15 residues. Germline lookup yields CDR1 SGHRS and CDR2 YFSETQ. Trimming cost V 4 bases and J 3 bases; bases outside gene matches: 4. In DNA, the CDR3 is TGCGCCAGCAGCACCGGACAGGGGGACAATCAGCCCCAGCATTTT. This codes for CASSTGQGDNQPQHF.

The chain uses TRBV5-3 and TRBJ2-7; weak D call: TRBD1 (6 bases). TRBV5-3 is an ORF for which the function is uncertain. The CDR3 is 15 amino acids. V lost 5 bases, J lost 3 bases, and 18 bases lay in between. CDR3 sequence reads: CARSEGVPQCYEQYF. The CDR3 DNA reads TGTGCCAGAAGTGAGGGGGTCCCACAATGCTACGAGCAGTACTTC.

The chain recombines TRBV2 with TRBJ1-5; D is uncertain. This CDR3 spans 15 amino acids. Trimming took 6 bases from V and 0 from J, leaving 12 bases between them. CDR1 and CDR2 from the germline V gene are SNHLY and FYNNEI. CDR3 DNA sequence: TGTGCCAGCAGCCCCGAGCAGAATAGCAATCAGCCCCAGCATTTT. Protein: CASSPEQNSNQPQHF. The full variable domain, in which reference TRBV2 and TRBJ1-5 provide the parts outside the CDR3, is EPEVTQTPSHQVTQMGQEVILRCVPISNHLYFYWYRQILGQKVEFLVSFYNNEISEKSEIFDDQFSVERPDGSNFTLKIRSTKLEDSAMYFCASSPEQNSNQPQHFGDGTRLSIL.

V usage is TRBV27 and J usage is TRBJ1-4; 8 bases align to TRBD1. Trimming took 5 bases from V and 4 from J; bases not matched to a gene: 9. Germline V gives CDR1 MNHEY, CDR2 SMNVEV (reference sequence). This CDR3 comprises 16 residues. CDR3 DNA: TGTGCCAGCAGTGCCGGACAGGGTGCAGATAATGAAAAACTGTTTTTT. Protein: CASSAGQGADNEKLFF.

The chain employs TRBV5-4 and TRBJ2-7; D is unresolved. CDR1 SGHNT and CDR2 YYREEE come from the germline V gene (reference sequence). Trimming stripped 0 bases from V and 6 bases from J, with 13 bases between. The CDR3 is made up of 14 amino acids. CDR3 residues: CASSLASRPFEQYF. In nucleotides, the CDR3 is TGTGCCAGCAGCTTGGCGAGTCGGCCGTTCGAGCAGTACTTC.

This clone occurred once. The chain joins TRBV28 to TRBJ2-1, with D maybe TRBD2 (6 bases). CDR1 is MDHEN, CDR2 SYDVKM, per germline. The CDR3 covers 14 residues. V was clipped by 10 bases and J by 2 bases, with 15 bases between them. The CDR3 spells CATIGQRAYNEQFF. CDR3 nucleotides: TGTGCCACCATAGGCCAGCGGGCCTACAATGAGCAGTTCTTC.

The chain links TRBV18 to TRBJ2-2, with D perhaps matching TRBD2 (6 bases). V was clipped by 5 bases and J by 4 bases, with 14 bases between them. CDR3 size: 15 residues. Per germline, CDR1 KGHSH and CDR2 LQKENI. CDR3 DNA sequence: TGTGCCAGCTCATACTTCGGGGGACCCACCGGGGAGCTGTTTTTT. Translating gives CASSYFGGPTGELFF.

V gene TRBV5-4 combines with J gene TRBJ2-1, with 12 bases aligning to TRBD2. V shed 0 bases, J shed 7 bases, and the junction held 5 bases outside the gene matches. The CDR3 totals 16 residues. CDR1 is SGHNT, CDR2 YYREEE, per germline (reference sequence). CDR3 sequence reads: CASSLARTSGKNEQFF. CDR3 bases: TGTGCCAGCAGCTTGGCCAGGACTAGCGGGAAAAATGAGCAGTTCTTC.

The chain uses TRBV7-9 and TRBJ2-7; TRBD2 aligns across 8 bases. The CDR3 length is 15 residues. From germline, CDR1 is SEHNR and CDR2 FQNEAQ (reference sequence). After removal of 5 bases from V and 2 bases from J, the junction contained 8 bases not matched to a gene. The CDR3 region has the DNA TGTGCCAGCAGCGCTCGGACGGGGGGGCCCTACGAGCAGTACTTC. This sequence encodes CASSARTGGPYEQYF.